Listed here are 10 T cell receptor beta chains from one sample, sequenced in a study of cytomegalovirus exposure and HLA in healthy donors. Primers: 60 Vbeta forward and 13 Jbeta reverse. This table comes from immunoSEQ multiplex PCR, and its TCRdb copy is limited to in-frame clones, with some not included. This sample has a few hundred thousand clones, with 77% found just once. The sequenced material came from PBMCs. The receptors here all came from a woman aged 55-75 years in good health and CMV-seropositive.

The gene calls are TRBV7-2 and TRBJ2-7; 9 nucleotides align to TRBD2. V dropped 1 base and J dropped 5; count of bases not matched to a gene: 3. Germline assignment: CDR1 SGHTA and CDR2 FQGNSA. The CDR3 spans 14 residues. The CDR3 loop reads CASSLVASGNEQYF. In DNA, the CDR3 is TGTGCCAGCAGCTTAGTCGCTAGCGGGAACGAGCAGTACTTC.

The rearrangement joins TRBV7-8 to TRBJ2-7; 7 bases match TRBD2. The V segment lost 1 base and the J segment 2 bases; nucleotides outside the gene matches: 5. The V gene's germline CDR1 is SGHVS and CDR2 FQNEAQ. CDR3 length: 15 residues. The CDR3 nucleotides are TGTGCCAGCAGCTTAGAGCAGCGGGGCCCCTACGAGCAGTACTTC. It yields the protein CASSLEQRGPYEQYF.

The chain employs TRBV7-2 and TRBJ2-5; TRBD1 matches 7 bases. Germline CDR1 and CDR2: SGHTA and FQGNSA. The V and J ends lost 5 bases and 1 base, in that order; junction bases with no gene match: 4. There are 14 residues in the CDR3. The CDR3 sequence is CASSPRDSQETQYF. Here the CDR3 DNA reads TGTGCCAGCAGCCCTCGGGACAGCCAAGAGACCCAGTACTTC.

On this clone itself: Different DNA sequences within this sample yield the same CDR3. The chain carries TRBV2 and TRBJ2-7, with a weak D call TRBD1 (5 bases). Germline V gene lookup returns CDR1 SNHLY and CDR2 FYNNEI. This CDR3 has 14 amino acids. Deletions cut 3 bases from V and 0 bases from J, with 9 bases between. The DNA for the CDR3 is TGTGCCAGCAGTGAGCAGGGAAGCTCCTACGAGCAGTACTTC. Amino acids: CASSEQGSSYEQYF. Full variable domain (outside the CDR3, taken from reference TRBV2 and TRBJ2-7): EPEVTQTPSHQVTQMGQEVILRCVPISNHLYFYWYRQILGQKVEFLVSFYNNEISEKSEIFDDQFSVERPDGSNFTLKIRSTKLEDSAMYFCASSEQGSSYEQYFGPGTRLTVT.

Concerning this clone: This specimen includes other DNA sequences encoding the same CDR3. This chain links TRBV7-9 with TRBJ2-7; 10 bases line up with TRBD1. This CDR3 region has 15 residues. Per the germline V gene, CDR1 is SEHNR and CDR2 is FQNEAQ (reference sequence). Losses at the gene ends were 1 base for V and 2 bases for J; bases not matched to a gene: 2. CDR3 coding DNA: TGTGCCAGCAGCTTAGGGGGACAGGGGACCTACGAGCAGTACTTC. Translated: CASSLGGQGTYEQYF.

The J gene is TRBJ1-1, the V gene TRBV6-1, with 7 bases matching TRBD1. CDR1 is MNHNS, CDR2 SASEGT, per germline. The CDR3 has 13 amino acids. V trimming: 5 bases; J trimming: 1 base; junction bases outside the gene matches: 1. DNA for the CDR3: TGTGCCAGCAGTCGACAGGGGAACACTGAAGCTTTCTTT. Encoded protein: CASSRQGNTEAFF.

This clone was seen only once. V usage is TRBV4-3 and J usage is TRBJ2-2; D is ambiguous. CDR1 is LGHNA and CDR2 is YSLEER in the germline V gene. The CDR3 is made up of 15 amino acids. The V gene lost 0 bases and the J gene lost 1 base, with 6 bases spanning the gap. The CDR3 region has the DNA TGCGCCAGCAGCCAAGATTGGCAGAACACCGGGGAGCTGTTTTTT. Its protein product is CASSQDWQNTGELFF.

Note on this clone: An end of the junction differs from the germline gene, which may be a read error. This chain joins TRBV20-1 and TRBJ2-7, with 7 bases matching TRBD1. Germline CDR1 is DFQATT and CDR2 is SNEGSKA (reference sequence). This CDR3 region has 11 residues. This chain's CDR3 is CSPRQGYEQYF. The DNA of the CDR3 is TGCAGTCCTAGACAGGGCTACGAGCAGTACTTC.

This rearrangement joins TRBV27 to TRBJ2-7; a possible D gene is TRBD1 (5 bases). Germline-derived CDR1 and CDR2 are MNHEY and SMNVEV (reference sequence). This CDR3 region has 16 residues. The V end lost 1 base, the J end lost 6 bases, and 19 bases lay between the germline ends. CDR3 in DNA: TGTGCCAGCAGTTTATTTGGCAGGGTGGATATGGGCGAGCAGTACTTC. Protein: CASSLFGRVDMGEQYF.

The chain employs TRBV6-4 and TRBJ2-3, with 10 bases lining up with TRBD2. From germline, CDR1 is MRHNA and CDR2 SNTAGT. V dropped 4 bases and J dropped 4; count of bases not matched to a gene: 14. The CDR3 length is 18 residues. This CDR3 is CASSASPLAGDPADTQYF. CDR3 nucleotides: TGTGCCAGCAGTGCCAGCCCCCTAGCGGGAGACCCCGCAGATACGCAGTATTTT.